This TCR beta chain was recorded in a study of shared clonotypes between healthy human individuals. On the study more broadly: Donors had three CD4 naive, three CD4 memory, two CD8 naive and one CD8 memory plate apiece.

Profiled with immunoSEQ multiplex PCR; TCRdb holds only in-frame clones, not every one. This sample has fewer than 1.8 million clones; around 98.5% occur once, and the top ten carry approximately 0.4%. General study findings and limits: Of the naive CD4 clonotypes, roughly 5.5% were shared across several donors.

To note about this clone: Antigen unknown.

The clonotype was recovered from a man younger than 45 in good health. The specimen sequenced was naive CD4+ T cells sorted from blood. Subset defined: CD45RA+ positively selected.

The CDR3 sequence is CASSYGGGTEAFF. CDR3 sequence (DNA): TGTGCCAGCAGCTACGGGGGAGGGACTGAAGCTTTCTTT. V usage is TRBV7-9 and J usage is TRBJ1-1; the D gene is possibly TRBD1 (5 bases). In germline, CDR1 is SEHNR, CDR2 FQNEAQ (reference sequence). V was clipped by 4 bases and J by 5 bases, with 11 bases between them. The CDR3 spans 13 residues.